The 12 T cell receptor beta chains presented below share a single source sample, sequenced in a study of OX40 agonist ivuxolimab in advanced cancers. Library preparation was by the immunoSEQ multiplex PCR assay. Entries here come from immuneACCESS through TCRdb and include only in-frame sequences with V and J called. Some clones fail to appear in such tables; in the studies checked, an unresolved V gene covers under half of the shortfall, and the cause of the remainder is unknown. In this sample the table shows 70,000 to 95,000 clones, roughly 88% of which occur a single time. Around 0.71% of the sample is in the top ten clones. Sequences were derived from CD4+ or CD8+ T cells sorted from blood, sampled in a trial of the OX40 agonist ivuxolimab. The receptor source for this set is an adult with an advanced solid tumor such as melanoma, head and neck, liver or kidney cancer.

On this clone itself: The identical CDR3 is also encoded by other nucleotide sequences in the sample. The CDR3 DNA reads TGTGCCTGGAGTGTAGGTCTGACTAGCGGGAGGTCCACAGATACGCAGTATTTT. This sequence encodes CAWSVGLTSGRSTDTQYF. The V and J genes are TRBV30 and TRBJ2-3, with 13 bases lining up with TRBD2. The CDR3 is 18 residues long. With 0 bases clipped from V and 2 bases from J, the junction kept 8 bases outside the gene matches. The V gene's germline CDR1 is GTSNPN and CDR2 SVGIG (reference sequence).

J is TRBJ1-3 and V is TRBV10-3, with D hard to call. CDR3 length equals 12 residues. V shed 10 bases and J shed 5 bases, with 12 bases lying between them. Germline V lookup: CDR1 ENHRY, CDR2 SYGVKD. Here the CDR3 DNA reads TGTGCCACCACGACGGGGAGAAACACCATATATTTT. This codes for CATTTGRNTIYF.

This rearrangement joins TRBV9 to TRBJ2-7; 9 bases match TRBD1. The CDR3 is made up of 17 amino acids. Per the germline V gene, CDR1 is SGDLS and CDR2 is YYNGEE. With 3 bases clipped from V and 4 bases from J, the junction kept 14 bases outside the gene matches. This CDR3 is CASSASIPGTGRYEQYF. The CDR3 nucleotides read TGTGCCAGCAGCGCGTCGATCCCCGGGACAGGGCGATACGAGCAGTACTTC.

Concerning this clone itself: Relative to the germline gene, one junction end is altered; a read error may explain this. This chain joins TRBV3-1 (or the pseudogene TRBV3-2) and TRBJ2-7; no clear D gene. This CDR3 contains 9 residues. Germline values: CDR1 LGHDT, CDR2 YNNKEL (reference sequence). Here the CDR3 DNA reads TGTGCCAGCAGCCAGGCCGTGCACTTC. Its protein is CASSQAVHF.

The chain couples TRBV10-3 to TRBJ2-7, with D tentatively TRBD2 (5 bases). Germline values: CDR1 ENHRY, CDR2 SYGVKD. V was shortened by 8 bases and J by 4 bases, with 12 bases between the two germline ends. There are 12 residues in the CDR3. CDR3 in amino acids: CAISEAGYEQYF. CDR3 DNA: TGTGCCATCTCCGAGGCGGGTTACGAGCAGTACTTC.

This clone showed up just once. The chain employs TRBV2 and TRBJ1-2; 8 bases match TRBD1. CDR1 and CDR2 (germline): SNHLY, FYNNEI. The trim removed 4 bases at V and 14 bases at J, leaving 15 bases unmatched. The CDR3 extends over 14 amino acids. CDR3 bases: TGTGCCAGCAGTGTTTGGACAGGGACATCAGTAAGGACCTTC. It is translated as CASSVWTGTSVRTF.

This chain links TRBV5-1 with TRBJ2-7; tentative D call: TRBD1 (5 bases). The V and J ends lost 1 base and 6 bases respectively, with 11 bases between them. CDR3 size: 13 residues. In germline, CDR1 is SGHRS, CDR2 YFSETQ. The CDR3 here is CASSLTGGAEQYF. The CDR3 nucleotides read TGCGCCAGCAGCTTGACAGGTGGGGCCGAGCAGTACTTC. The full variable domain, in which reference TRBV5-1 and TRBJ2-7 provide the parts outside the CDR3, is KAGVTQTPRYLIKTRGQQVTLSCSPISGHRSVSWYQQTPGQGLQFLFEYFSETQRNKGNFPGRFSGRQFSNSRSEMNVSTLELGDSALYLCASSLTGGAEQYFGPGTRLTVT.

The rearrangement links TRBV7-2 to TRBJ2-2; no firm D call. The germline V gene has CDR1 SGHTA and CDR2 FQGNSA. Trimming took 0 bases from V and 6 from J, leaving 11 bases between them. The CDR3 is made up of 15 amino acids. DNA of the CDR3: TGTGCCAGCAGCTTAGCGCGGCTGCAAGCCGGGGAGCTGTTTTTT. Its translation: CASSLARLQAGELFF.

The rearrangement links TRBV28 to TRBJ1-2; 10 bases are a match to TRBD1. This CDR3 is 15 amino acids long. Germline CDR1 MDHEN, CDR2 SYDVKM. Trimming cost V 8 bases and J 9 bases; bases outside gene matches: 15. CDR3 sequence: CASGPGTGVLHSYTF. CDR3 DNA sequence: TGTGCCAGCGGACCCGGGACAGGGGTTCTACATAGCTACACCTTC.

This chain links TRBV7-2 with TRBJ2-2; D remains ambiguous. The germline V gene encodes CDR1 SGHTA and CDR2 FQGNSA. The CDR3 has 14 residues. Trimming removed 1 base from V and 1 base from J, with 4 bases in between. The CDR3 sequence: CASSLDWNTGELFF. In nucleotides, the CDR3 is TGTGCCAGCAGCTTAGATTGGAACACCGGGGAGCTGTTTTTT.

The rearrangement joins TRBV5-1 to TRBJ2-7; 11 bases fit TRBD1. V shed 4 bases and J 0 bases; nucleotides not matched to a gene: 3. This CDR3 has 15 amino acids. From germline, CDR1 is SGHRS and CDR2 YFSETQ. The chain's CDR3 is CASSPGTGGSYEQYF. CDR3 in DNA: TGCGCCAGCAGCCCCGGGACAGGGGGCTCCTACGAGCAGTACTTC.

For the CDR3, the DNA is TGTGCCAGCGGGGGGGACAGTTACATTCAGTACTTC. This gives the protein CASGGDSYIQYF. The chain employs TRBV5-4 and TRBJ2-4; D may match TRBD1 or TRBD2 (7 bases each). CDR1 is SGHNT and CDR2 is YYREEE in the germline V gene (reference sequence). Trimming shortened V by 7 bases and J by 8 bases, and 13 bases separated the two germline ends. The CDR3 spans 12 residues. Full variable domain (outside the CDR3, taken from reference TRBV5-4 and TRBJ2-4): ETGVTQSPTHLIKTRGQQVTLRCSSQSGHNTVSWYQQALGQGPQFIFQYYREEENGRGNFPPRFSGLQFPNYSSELNVNALELDDSALYLCASGGDSYIQYFGAGTRLSVL.